The 6 T cell receptor beta chains presented below share a single source sample, sequenced in a study of blood T cell repertoires in COVID-19. This table comes from immunoSEQ multiplex PCR, and its TCRdb copy is limited to in-frame clones, with some not included. The sample has some 180,000 clones; roughly 81% are singletons. The sample was peripheral blood. These receptors originate from a woman between 40 and 55 years old with COVID-19, enrolled during active disease.

The V gene is TRBV20-1, the J gene TRBJ2-1; D gene ambiguous. CDR3 length: 11 amino acids. In germline, CDR1 is DFQATT, CDR2 SNEGSKA (reference sequence). Between the trimmed V and J ends, which lost 5 bases and 7 bases, there was a span of 9 bases. The CDR3 DNA is TGCAGTGCTCCAGTGATTAATGAGCAGTTCTTC. This codes for CSAPVINEQFF.

This clone was seen only once. The chain is built from TRBV19 and TRBJ1-5; possibly TRBD1 for D (5 bases). V lost 10 bases, J lost 10 bases, and 20 bases lay in between. CDR3 length equals 13 residues. Germline CDR1 reads LNHDA; CDR2 reads SQIVND (reference sequence). Written as DNA, the CDR3 is TGTGCCACCGACGGACACCCTCAGGGACCCCAGCATTTT. Translation: CATDGHPQGPQHF. Drawing the rest from reference TRBV19 and TRBJ1-5, the complete variable domain is DGGITQSPKYLFRKEGQNVTLSCEQNLNHDAMYWYRQDPGQGLRLIYYSQIVNDFQKGDIAEGYSVSREKKESFPLTVTSAQKNPTAFYLCATDGHPQGPQHFGDGTRLSIL.

The chain recombines TRBV6-4 with TRBJ2-1; TRBD2 matches at 13 bases. Trimming cost V 6 bases and J 4 bases; bases outside gene matches: 3. The germline V gene has CDR1 MRHNA and CDR2 SNTAGT. This CDR3 comprises 15 residues. CDR3 nucleotide sequence: TGTGCCAGCAGCCCGACTAGCGGGGGGTACAATGAGCAGTTCTTC. Protein: CASSPTSGGYNEQFF.

The V gene is TRBV7-3, the J gene TRBJ1-6, with D hard to call. Per germline, CDR1 SGHTA and CDR2 FQGTGA. The CDR3 loop spans 14 amino acids. Between the trimmed V and J ends, which lost 0 bases and 5 bases, there was a span of 5 bases. CDR3 sequence (DNA): TGTGCCAGCAGCTTAACCCAGAATAATTCACCCCTCCACTTT. Translating it yields CASSLTQNNSPLHF.

This clone was seen more than once but under ten times. The chain has TRBV18 and TRBJ1-1; D not resolved. The CDR3 has 12 amino acids. Trimming shortened V by 1 base and J by 7 bases, and 7 bases separated the two germline ends. The germline V gene has CDR1 KGHSH and CDR2 LQKENI. CDR3 DNA: TGTGCCAGCTCACCACGCGAGGGTGAAGCTTTCTTT. This gives the protein CASSPREGEAFF.

This chain connects TRBV5-8 to TRBJ2-7; D may be TRBD2 (6 bases). Trimming stripped 9 bases from V and 3 bases from J, with 19 bases between. The germline gives CDR1 SGHTS, CDR2 YDEGEE. The CDR3 loop spans 14 amino acids. This CDR3 is CATRVGAGFYEQYF. The CDR3 region has the DNA TGTGCCACCCGAGTGGGAGCGGGTTTCTACGAGCAGTACTTC.